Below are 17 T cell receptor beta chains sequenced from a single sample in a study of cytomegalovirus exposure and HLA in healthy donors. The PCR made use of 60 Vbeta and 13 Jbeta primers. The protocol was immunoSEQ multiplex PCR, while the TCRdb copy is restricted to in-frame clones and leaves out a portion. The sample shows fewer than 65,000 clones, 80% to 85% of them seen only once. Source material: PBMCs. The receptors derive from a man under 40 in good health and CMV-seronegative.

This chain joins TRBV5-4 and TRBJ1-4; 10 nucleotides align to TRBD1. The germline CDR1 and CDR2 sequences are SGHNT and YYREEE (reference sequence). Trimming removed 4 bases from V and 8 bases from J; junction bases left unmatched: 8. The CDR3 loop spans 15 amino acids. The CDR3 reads CASSPSGTGDEKLFF. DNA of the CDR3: TGTGCCAGCAGCCCCTCCGGGACAGGGGACGAAAAACTGTTTTTT.

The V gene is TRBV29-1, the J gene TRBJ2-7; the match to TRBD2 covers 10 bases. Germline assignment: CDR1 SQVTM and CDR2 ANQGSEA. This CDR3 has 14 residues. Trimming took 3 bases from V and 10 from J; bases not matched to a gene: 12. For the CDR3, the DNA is TGCAGCGTTGAGGGAGGGGCTAGCGGGAGCACACAGTACTTC. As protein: CSVEGGASGSTQYF.

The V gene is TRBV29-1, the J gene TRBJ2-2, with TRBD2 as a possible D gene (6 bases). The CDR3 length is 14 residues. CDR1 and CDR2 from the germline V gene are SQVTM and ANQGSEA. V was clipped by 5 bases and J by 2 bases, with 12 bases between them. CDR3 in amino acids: CSVTGLLNTGELFF. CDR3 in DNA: TGCAGCGTTACGGGACTTCTTAACACCGGGGAGCTGTTTTTT.

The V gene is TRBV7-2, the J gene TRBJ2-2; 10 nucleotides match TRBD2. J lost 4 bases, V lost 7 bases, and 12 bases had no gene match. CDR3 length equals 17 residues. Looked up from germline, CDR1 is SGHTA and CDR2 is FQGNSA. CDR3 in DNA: TGTGCCAGCACCAATAGCGGGGGGCGGAGAGGCACCGGGGAGCTGTTTTTT. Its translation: CASTNSGGRRGTGELFF. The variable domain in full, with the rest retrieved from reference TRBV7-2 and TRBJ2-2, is GAGVSQSPSNKVTEKGKDVELRCDPISGHTALYWYRQSLGQGLEFLIYFQGNSAPDKSGLPSDRFSAERTGGSVSTLTIQRTQQEDSAVYLCASTNSGGRRGTGELFFGEGSRLTVL.

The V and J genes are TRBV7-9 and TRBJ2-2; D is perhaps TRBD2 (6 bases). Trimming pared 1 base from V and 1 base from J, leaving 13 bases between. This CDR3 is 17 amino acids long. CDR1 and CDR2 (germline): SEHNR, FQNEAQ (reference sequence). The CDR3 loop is CASSLVGLTLNTGELFF. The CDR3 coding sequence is TGTGCCAGCAGCTTAGTTGGACTAACCTTGAACACCGGGGAGCTGTTTTTT.

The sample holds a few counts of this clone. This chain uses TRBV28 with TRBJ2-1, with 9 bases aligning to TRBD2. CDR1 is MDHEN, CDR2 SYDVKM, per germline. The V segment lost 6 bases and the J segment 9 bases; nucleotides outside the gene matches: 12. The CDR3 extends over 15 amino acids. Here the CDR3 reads CASRTFGGGASEQFF. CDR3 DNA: TGTGCCAGCAGAACCTTCGGCGGGGGGGCGTCTGAGCAGTTCTTC.

The CDR3 DNA reads as TGTGCCAGTAGCACCCGACTAGGATCCACCGCCGGGGAGCTGTTTTTT. It translates to CASSTRLGSTAGELFF. The chain recombines TRBV19 with TRBJ2-2; the D gene is possibly TRBD2 (6 bases). There are 16 residues in the CDR3. CDR1 is LNHDA, CDR2 SQIVND, per germline (reference sequence). V was clipped by 6 bases and J by 6 bases, with 20 bases between them.

The CDR3 protein is CASSPGQLTLYNEQFF. The CDR3 nucleotides are TGTGCCAGCAGCCCGGGACAGCTAACACTCTACAATGAGCAGTTCTTC. The chain joins TRBV7-2 to TRBJ2-1; the match to TRBD1 covers 7 bases. Germline values: CDR1 SGHTA, CDR2 FQGNSA. The CDR3 spans 16 residues. Trimming at V came to 5 bases and at J to 3 bases, leaving 10 bases not matched to a gene.

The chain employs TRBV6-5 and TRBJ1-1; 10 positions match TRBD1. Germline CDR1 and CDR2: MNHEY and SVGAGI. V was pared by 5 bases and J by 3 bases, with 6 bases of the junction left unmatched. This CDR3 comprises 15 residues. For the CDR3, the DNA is TGTGCCAGCAGTCCAGACAGGGGGCGGGACACTGAAGCTTTCTTT. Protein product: CASSPDRGRDTEAFF.

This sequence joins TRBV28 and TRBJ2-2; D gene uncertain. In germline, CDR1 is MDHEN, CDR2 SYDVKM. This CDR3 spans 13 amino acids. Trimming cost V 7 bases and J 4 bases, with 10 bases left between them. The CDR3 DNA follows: TGTGCCAGCAACCCCTCGGGCACCGGGGAGCTGTTTTTT. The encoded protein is CASNPSGTGELFF.

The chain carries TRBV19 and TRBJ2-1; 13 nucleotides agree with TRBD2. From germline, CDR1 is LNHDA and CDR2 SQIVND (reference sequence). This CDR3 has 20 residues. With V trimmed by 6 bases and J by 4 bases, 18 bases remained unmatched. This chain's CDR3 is CASSSAGLAGDQLWYNEQFF. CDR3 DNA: TGTGCCAGTAGCTCAGCTGGACTAGCGGGAGATCAACTTTGGTACAATGAGCAGTTCTTC.

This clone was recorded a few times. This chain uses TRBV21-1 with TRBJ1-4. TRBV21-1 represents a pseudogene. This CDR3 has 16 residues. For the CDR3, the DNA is TGTGCCAGCAGCAAAGGGAGGGGCTCAGGTAATGAAAAACTGTTTTTT. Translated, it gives CASSKGRGSGNEKLFF.

The CDR3 here is CASSLAPGGNTEAFF. The CDR3 DNA is TGTGCCAGCAGCTTAGCGCCAGGGGGGAACACTGAAGCTTTCTTT. The chain couples TRBV7-9 to TRBJ1-1; 7 positions match TRBD1. The CDR3 length is 15 residues. Germline-derived CDR1 and CDR2 are SEHNR and FQNEAQ (reference sequence). V lost 0 bases, J lost 1 base, and 2 bases stayed unmatched.

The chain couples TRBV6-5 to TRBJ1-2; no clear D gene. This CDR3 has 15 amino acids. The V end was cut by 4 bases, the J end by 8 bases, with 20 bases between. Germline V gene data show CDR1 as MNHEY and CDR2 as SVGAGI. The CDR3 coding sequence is TGTGCCAGCAGTTCCCTTAGTGTTGGAGCGGGGGGCTACACCTTC. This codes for CASSSLSVGAGGYTF.

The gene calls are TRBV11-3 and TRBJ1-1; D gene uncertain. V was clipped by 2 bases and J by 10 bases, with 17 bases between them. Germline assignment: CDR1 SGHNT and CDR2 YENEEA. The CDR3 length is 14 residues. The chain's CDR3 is CASSLSGSTFRAFF. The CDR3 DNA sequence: TGTGCCAGCAGCTTATCAGGTTCTACATTCCGAGCTTTCTTT.

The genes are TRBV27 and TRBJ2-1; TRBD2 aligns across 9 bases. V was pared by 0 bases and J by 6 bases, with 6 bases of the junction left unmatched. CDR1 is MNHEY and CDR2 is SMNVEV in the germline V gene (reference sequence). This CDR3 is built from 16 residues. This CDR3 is CASSLSSLAGINEQFF. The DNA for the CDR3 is TGTGCCAGCAGTTTATCGAGTCTAGCGGGGATCAATGAGCAGTTCTTC.

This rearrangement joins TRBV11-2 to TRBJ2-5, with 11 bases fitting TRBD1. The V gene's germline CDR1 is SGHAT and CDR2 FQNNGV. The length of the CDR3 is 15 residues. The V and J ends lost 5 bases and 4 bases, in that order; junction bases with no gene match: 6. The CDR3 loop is CASSPDRGRGETQYF. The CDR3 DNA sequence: TGTGCCAGCAGCCCGGACAGGGGGCGAGGAGAGACCCAGTACTTC.